This entry lists 6 T cell receptor beta chains sequenced from one sample in a study of Tregs in tolerant kidney transplant recipients. Data came from immunoSEQ multiplex PCR; TCRdb stores just in-frame clones and leaves some out. The sample records approximately 260,000 clones, 80% to 85% being singletons. The sequencing sample was made of CD4+ T cells from blood. The receptors come from a human donor in good health.

The V and J genes are TRBV7-9 and TRBJ2-2; 7 positions match TRBD2. J gave up 0 bases and V 1 base, and 5 bases lay outside the gene matches. Germline CDR1 and CDR2: SEHNR and FQNEAQ (reference sequence). This CDR3 contains 17 residues. CDR3 sequence (DNA): TGTGCCAGCAGCTTAGGAGCGGGACGATCGAACACCGGGGAGCTGTTTTTT. Translated, it gives CASSLGAGRSNTGELFF.

This chain connects TRBV10-2 to TRBJ2-1; 8 nucleotides line up with TRBD2. CDR1 and CDR2 from the germline V gene are WSHSY and SAAADI. The CDR3 has 15 residues. Trimming removed 3 bases from V and 6 bases from J; junction bases left unmatched: 7. This chain's CDR3 is CASSDREGLSNEQFF. The DNA for the CDR3 is TGCGCCAGCAGTGACCGGGAGGGCCTGTCCAATGAGCAGTTCTTC.

The chain has TRBV7-3 and TRBJ2-6; D gene uncertain. Between the trimmed V and J ends, which lost 4 bases and 0 bases, there was a span of 7 bases. CDR1 and CDR2 from the germline V gene are SGHTA and FQGTGA. The CDR3 covers 15 residues. This chain's CDR3 is CASSSVVSGANVLTF. CDR3 DNA sequence: TGTGCCAGCAGCTCCGTGGTCTCTGGGGCCAACGTCCTGACTTTC.

The CDR3 sequence is CASSLLGGPMNTEAFF. The CDR3 DNA is TGTGCCAGCAGCTTGTTAGGGGGCCCGATGAACACTGAAGCTTTCTTT. The rearrangement uses TRBV5-6 and TRBJ1-1; 7 bases align to TRBD1. The CDR3 runs to 16 residues. Unmatched junction bases numbered 6, after V lost 1 base and J lost 0 bases. In germline, CDR1 is SGHDT, CDR2 YYEEEE.

This chain joins TRBV6-6 and TRBJ2-1; D could derive from TRBD1 or TRBD2 (6 bases each). This CDR3 region has 13 residues. With 6 bases removed from V and 4 bases from J, the gap between germline ends came to 10 bases. Germline V gene data show CDR1 as MNHNY and CDR2 as SVGAGI (reference sequence). CDR3 region: CASSPGAYNEQFF. In DNA form, the CDR3 reads TGTGCCAGCAGCCCGGGGGCGTACAATGAGCAGTTCTTC.

This chain links TRBV25-1 with TRBJ2-7; D might be TRBD1 (6 bases). Germline V gene sequence: CDR1 MGHDK, CDR2 SYGVNS. V was cut by 5 bases and J by 3 bases, with 14 bases left in between. The CDR3 contains 14 residues. The CDR3 region is CASSPPGADYEQYF. CDR3 in DNA: TGTGCCAGCAGTCCTCCAGGGGCGGACTACGAGCAGTACTTC.